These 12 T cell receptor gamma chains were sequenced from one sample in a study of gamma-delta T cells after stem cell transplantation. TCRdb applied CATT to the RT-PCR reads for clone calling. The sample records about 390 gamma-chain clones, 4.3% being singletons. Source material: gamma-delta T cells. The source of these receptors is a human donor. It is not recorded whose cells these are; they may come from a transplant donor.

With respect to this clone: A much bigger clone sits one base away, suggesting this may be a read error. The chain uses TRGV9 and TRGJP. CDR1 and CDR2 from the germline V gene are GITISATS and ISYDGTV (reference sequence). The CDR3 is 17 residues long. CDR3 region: CALWEDLRELSKKIKVF. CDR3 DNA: TGTGCCTTGTGGGAGGACCTACGTGAGTTGAGCAAAAAAATCAAGGTATTT.

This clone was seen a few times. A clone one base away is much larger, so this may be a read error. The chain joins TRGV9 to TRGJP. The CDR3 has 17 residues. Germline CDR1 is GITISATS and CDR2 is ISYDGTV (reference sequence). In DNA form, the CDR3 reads TGTGCCTTGTGGGAGGTGAATCAAGAGTTGGGCAAAAAACTCAAGGTATTT. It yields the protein CALWEVNQELGKKLKVF.

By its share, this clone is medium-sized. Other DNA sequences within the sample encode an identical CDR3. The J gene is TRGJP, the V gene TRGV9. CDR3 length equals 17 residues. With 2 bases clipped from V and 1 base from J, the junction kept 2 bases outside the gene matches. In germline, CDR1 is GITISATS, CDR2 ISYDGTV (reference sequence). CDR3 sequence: CALWEEGQELGKKIKVF. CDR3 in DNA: TGTGCCTTGTGGGAGGAGGGGCAAGAGTTGGGCAAAAAAATCAAGGTATTT.

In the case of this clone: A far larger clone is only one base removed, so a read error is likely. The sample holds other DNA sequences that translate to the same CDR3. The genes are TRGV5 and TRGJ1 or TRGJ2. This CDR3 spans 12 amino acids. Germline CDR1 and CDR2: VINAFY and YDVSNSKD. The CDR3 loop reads CATWPNYYKKLF. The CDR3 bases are TGCGCCACCTGGCCGAATTATTATAAGAAACTCTTT.

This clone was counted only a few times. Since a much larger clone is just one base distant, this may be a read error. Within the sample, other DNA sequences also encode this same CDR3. CDR3 in DNA: TGTGCCTTGTGGGAGCTCTTATTAGAGTTGGGCAAGAAAATCAAGGTATTT. Translating it yields CALWELLLELGKKIKVF. V and J are TRGV9 and TRGJP. CDR1 GITISATS and CDR2 ISYDGTV come from the germline V gene (reference sequence). This CDR3 is 17 amino acids long.

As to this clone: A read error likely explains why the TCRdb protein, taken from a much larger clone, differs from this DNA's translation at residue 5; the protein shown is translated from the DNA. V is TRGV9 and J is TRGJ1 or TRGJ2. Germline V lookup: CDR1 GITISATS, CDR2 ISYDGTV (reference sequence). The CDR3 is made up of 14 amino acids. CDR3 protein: CALWGVWRRWKKLF. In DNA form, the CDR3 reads TGTGCCTTGTGGGGGGTGTGGCGGAGGTGGAAGAAACTCTTT.

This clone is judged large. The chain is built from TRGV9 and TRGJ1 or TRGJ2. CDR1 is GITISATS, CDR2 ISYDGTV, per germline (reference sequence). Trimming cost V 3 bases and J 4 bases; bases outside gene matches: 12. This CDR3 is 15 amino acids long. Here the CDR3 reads CALWELPSPYYKKLF. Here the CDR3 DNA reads TGTGCCTTGTGGGAGCTACCAAGCCCCTATTATAAGAAACTCTTT.

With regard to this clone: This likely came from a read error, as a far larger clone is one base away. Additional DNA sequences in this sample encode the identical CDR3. The CDR3 region is CALWEEVELGKKIKVF. The CDR3 DNA follows: TGTGCCCTGTGGGAGGAGGTAGAGTTGGGCAAAAAAATCAAGGTATTT. The gene calls are TRGV9 and TRGJP. The CDR3 is 16 residues long. The germline gives CDR1 GITISATS, CDR2 ISYDGTV (reference sequence).

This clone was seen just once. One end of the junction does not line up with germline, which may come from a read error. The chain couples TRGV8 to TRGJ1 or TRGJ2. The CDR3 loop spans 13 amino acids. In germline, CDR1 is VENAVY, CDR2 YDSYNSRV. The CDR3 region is CATWDADYYEKLF. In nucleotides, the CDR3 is TGTGCCACCTGGGATGCGGATTATTATGAGAAACTCTTT.

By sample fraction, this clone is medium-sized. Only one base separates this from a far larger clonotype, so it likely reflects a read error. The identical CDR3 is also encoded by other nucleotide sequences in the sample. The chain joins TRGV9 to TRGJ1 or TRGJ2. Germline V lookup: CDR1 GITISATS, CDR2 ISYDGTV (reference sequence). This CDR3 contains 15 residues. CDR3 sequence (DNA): TGTGCCCTGTGGGAGGTGCACGAGAGTTATTATAAGAAACTCTTT. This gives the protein CALWEVHESYYKKLF.

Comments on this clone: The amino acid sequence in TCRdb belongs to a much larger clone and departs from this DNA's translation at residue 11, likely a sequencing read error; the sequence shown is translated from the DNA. This CDR3 reads CATWDGLGYKELF. The CDR3 DNA reads as TGTGCCACCTGGGACGGGCTGGGTTATAAGGAACTCTTT. The rearrangement links TRGV2 to TRGJ1 or TRGJ2. Germline V CDR1 and CDR2: EGSNGY, YDSYNSKV. The CDR3 consists of 13 residues.

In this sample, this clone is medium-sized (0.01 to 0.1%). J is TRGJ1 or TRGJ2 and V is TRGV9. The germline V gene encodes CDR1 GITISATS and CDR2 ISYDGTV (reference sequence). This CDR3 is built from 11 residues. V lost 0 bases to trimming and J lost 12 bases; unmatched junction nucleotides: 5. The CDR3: CALWEVQRKLF. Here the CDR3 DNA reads TGTGCCTTGTGGGAGGTGCAACGGAAACTCTTT.